This T cell receptor beta chain was profiled in a study of CD8 T cells in ankylosing spondylitis. Study findings and constraints: The study looked at matched synovial fluid samples from ankylosing spondylitis patients. Disease-linked clones were reported to be significantly enriched there.

With molecular barcodes, quantitative 5'-RACE was used to make the TCR beta libraries. TCRdb re-analysed the 5' RACE reads in MiXCR, keeping a single row per CDR3 protein. This sample yields roughly 35,000 distinct CDR3 sequences, of which 16% are seen a single time; around 45% belongs to the top ten. This clonotype was picked up a small number of times. The antigen is unknown. CDR3 length equals 15 residues. The rearrangement links TRBV21-1 to TRBJ2-2; the table names TRBD1, a call not compared with the DNA. TRBV21-1 has pseudogene status. The receptor comes from a male donor with ankylosing spondylitis or in good health (not recorded which). The sample taken for sequencing was blood. As DNA, the CDR3 is TGTGCCAGCACCAAATCTCGACAGAGCTCCGGGGAGCTGTTTTTT. Its translation is CASTKSRQSSGELFF.